This entry lists 21 T cell receptor beta chains sequenced from one sample in a study of technical replicates of blood from a handful of donors. Assay used: immunoSEQ multiplex PCR; TCRdb lists only in-frame clones, some missing. This table has 100,000 or so clones, 96% appearing once. Sequencing used T cells isolated from PBMCs. The source is a human donor in good health.

This chain joins TRBV7-9 and TRBJ2-7; D is possibly TRBD2 (5 bases). CDR3 size: 13 residues. The germline V gene encodes CDR1 SEHNR and CDR2 FQNEAQ (reference sequence). Deletions cut 3 bases from V and 0 bases from J, with 6 bases between. The CDR3 sequence is CASSFGSSYEQYF. The CDR3 DNA reads as TGTGCCAGCAGCTTTGGGAGCTCCTACGAGCAGTACTTC.

This chain connects TRBV28 to TRBJ1-5; weak D call: TRBD1 (6 bases). The germline CDR1 and CDR2 sequences are MDHEN and SYDVKM. V was trimmed by 2 bases and J by 5 bases, leaving 10 bases between them. The CDR3 covers 14 residues. Written as DNA, the CDR3 is TGTGCCAGCAGTTTAATACAGGGAGATCAGCCCCAGCATTTT. Its translation is CASSLIQGDQPQHF.

The J gene is TRBJ1-2, the V gene TRBV5-1, with a weak D call TRBD1 (5 bases). V was clipped by 0 bases and J by 6 bases, with 12 bases between them. Germline CDR1 and CDR2: SGHRS and YFSETQ. This CDR3 region has 14 residues. DNA of the CDR3: TGCGCCAGCAGCTTGGGGGCAGGGTACGATGGCTACACCTTC. This translates into CASSLGAGYDGYTF. Looking up the rest from reference TRBV5-1 and TRBJ1-2 gives the full variable domain: KAGVTQTPRYLIKTRGQQVTLSCSPISGHRSVSWYQQTPGQGLQFLFEYFSETQRNKGNFPGRFSGRQFSNSRSEMNVSTLELGDSALYLCASSLGAGYDGYTFGSGTRLTVV.

This chain links TRBV28 with TRBJ2-7, with 7 bases aligning to TRBD2. Germline values: CDR1 MDHEN, CDR2 SYDVKM. After removal of 2 bases from V and 6 bases from J, the junction contained 13 bases not matched to a gene. CDR3 size: 16 residues. This CDR3 is CASSLGRAGISLEQYF. In DNA form, the CDR3 reads TGTGCCAGCAGTTTAGGTCGAGCGGGAATCTCTCTCGAGCAGTACTTC.

This rearrangement joins TRBV4-2 to TRBJ2-3; 9 bases fit TRBD2. This CDR3 has 14 residues. V lost 5 bases to trimming and J lost 5 bases; unmatched junction nucleotides: 5. The germline gives CDR1 LGHNA, CDR2 YNFKEQ. The CDR3 coding sequence is TGTGCCAGCAGCGTGGCGGGGGGGCGAGATACGCAGTATTTT. Protein sequence: CASSVAGGRDTQYF.

The chain joins TRBV4-2 to TRBJ2-7; D gene uncertain. V was shortened by 1 base and J by 3 bases, with 4 bases between the two germline ends. This CDR3 spans 12 amino acids. CDR1 is LGHNA and CDR2 is YNFKEQ in the germline V gene. This CDR3 reads CASSQGSYEQYF. CDR3 DNA: TGTGCCAGCAGCCAAGGCAGCTACGAGCAGTACTTC.

The V call is TRBV5-6, the J call TRBJ1-4; D may be TRBD1 (5 bases). The CDR3 covers 16 residues. Trimming left V 2 bases short and J 5 bases short, with 16 bases between. Per the germline V gene, CDR1 is SGHDT and CDR2 is YYEEEE. CDR3 sequence (DNA): TGTGCCAGCAGCTTCTACCAGACAGCCTTCAATGAAAAACTGTTTTTT. It is translated as CASSFYQTAFNEKLFF.

V usage is TRBV13 and J usage is TRBJ2-7; 10 positions agree with TRBD2. The J segment lost 4 bases and the V segment lost 5 bases, leaving 8 bases of the junction unmatched. The CDR3 contains 15 residues. Germline assignment: CDR1 PRHDT and CDR2 FYEKMQ (reference sequence). In DNA form, the CDR3 reads TGTGCCAGCAGCGCGATTCTAGCGGGAGTTTACGAGCAGTACTTC. Translation: CASSAILAGVYEQYF.

V usage is TRBV2 and J usage is TRBJ2-5; 8 bases align to TRBD2. V lost 2 bases to trimming and J lost 5 bases; unmatched junction nucleotides: 10. The CDR3 runs to 16 residues. Germline CDR1 and CDR2: SNHLY and FYNNEI. CDR3: CASSEMRAGDRETQYF. CDR3 sequence (DNA): TGTGCCAGCAGTGAAATGCGAGCGGGGGATAGGGAGACCCAGTACTTC.

J is TRBJ2-5 and V is TRBV6-1; unclear D gene. The V gene lost 1 base and the J gene lost 4 bases, with 7 bases spanning the gap. This CDR3 is built from 13 residues. Germline values: CDR1 MNHNS, CDR2 SASEGT. CDR3 nucleotides: TGTGCCAGCAGTGAAGACAGAGCAGAGACCCAGTACTTC. This translates into CASSEDRAETQYF.

CDR3 in DNA: TGTGCCAGCAGTGACTCTGCGGGGGGGTACAATGAGCAGTTCTTC. Protein sequence: CASSDSAGGYNEQFF. The V gene is TRBV6-4, the J gene TRBJ2-1, with 9 positions matching TRBD2. Germline V gene sequence: CDR1 MRHNA, CDR2 SNTAGT. This CDR3 is built from 15 residues. Trimming at V came to 0 bases and at J to 4 bases, leaving 1 base not matched to a gene.

In its sample, this clone was seen once. The rearrangement links TRBV28 to TRBJ1-5, with a possible D match to TRBD1 (6 bases). The CDR3 is 17 amino acids. CDR1 and CDR2 (germline): MDHEN, SYDVKM. V was clipped by 2 bases and J by 7 bases, with 21 bases between them. The CDR3: CASSLASVGGQGQPQHF. DNA for the CDR3: TGTGCCAGCAGTTTAGCCTCTGTGGGGGGGCAGGGCCAGCCCCAGCATTTT.

This chain connects TRBV7-8 to TRBJ2-1, with TRBD2 identical over 9 bases. Germline CDR1 and CDR2: SGHVS and FQNEAQ. The CDR3 spans 14 residues. Trimming removed 5 bases from V and 6 bases from J; junction bases left unmatched: 5. CDR3 residues: CASSEGLASNEQFF. CDR3 nucleotide sequence: TGTGCCAGCAGCGAGGGACTAGCATCCAATGAGCAGTTCTTC. Using reference TRBV7-8 and TRBJ2-1 for the parts outside the CDR3, the full variable domain is GAGVSQSPRYKVAKRGQDVALRCDPISGHVSLFWYQQALGQGPEFLTYFQNEAQLDKSGLPSDRFFAERPEGSVSTLKIQRTQQEDSAVYLCASSEGLASNEQFFGPGTRLTVL.

The CDR3 loop reads CASSQVVRGQGFHEQYF. For the CDR3, the DNA is TGCGCCAGCAGCCAAGTTGTGCGAGGACAGGGATTCCACGAGCAGTACTTC. V usage is TRBV4-1 and J usage is TRBJ2-7; TRBD1 matches at 8 bases. The CDR3 spans 17 residues. Germline V gene sequence: CDR1 MGHRA, CDR2 YSYEKL. The V segment lost 1 base and the J segment 5 bases; nucleotides outside the gene matches: 13.

The chain has TRBV7-9 and TRBJ1-6; D might be TRBD1 (6 bases). Trimming left V 2 bases short and J 2 bases short, with 10 bases between. Germline V gene sequence: CDR1 SEHNR, CDR2 FQNEAQ (reference sequence). The CDR3 has 16 amino acids. CDR3 bases: TGTGCCAGCAGCTTAAACCGGGACACCTATAATTCACCCCTCCACTTT. Its protein is CASSLNRDTYNSPLHF.

V usage is TRBV7-3 and J usage is TRBJ2-5; 11 bases fit TRBD2. This CDR3 has 15 residues. The J segment lost 5 bases and the V segment lost 6 bases, leaving 8 bases of the junction unmatched. Germline-derived CDR1 and CDR2 are SGHTA and FQGTGA. The CDR3 loop reads CASSLLGTSGETQYF. As DNA, the CDR3 is TGTGCCAGCAGTCTCCTCGGGACTAGCGGCGAGACCCAGTACTTC.

This sequence joins TRBV28 and TRBJ2-5, with 13 bases lining up with TRBD2. Germline lookup yields CDR1 MDHEN and CDR2 SYDVKM. V lost 5 bases and J lost 2; bases outside the gene matches: 2. This CDR3 comprises 15 residues. For the CDR3, the DNA is TGTGCCAGCAGTGGACTAGCGGGAGTACAAGAGACCCAGTACTTC. Translated: CASSGLAGVQETQYF.

This clone was recorded only once. As DNA, the CDR3 is TGTGCCAGCAGCGTAGGCCGGGACAGGTTCTATACGGGCACTGAAGCTTTCTTT. Its protein is CASSVGRDRFYTGTEAFF. V and J are TRBV9 and TRBJ1-1; 8 bases map to TRBD1. V lost 0 bases to trimming and J lost 4 bases; unmatched junction nucleotides: 14. The CDR3 contains 18 residues. Per the germline V gene, CDR1 is SGDLS and CDR2 is YYNGEE.

The chain links TRBV2 to TRBJ1-1; D is perhaps TRBD1 (6 bases). The germline V and J ends were trimmed by 5 bases and 0 bases, with 10 bases remaining between them. Germline CDR1 SNHLY, CDR2 FYNNEI. The CDR3 loop spans 14 amino acids. The CDR3 region has the DNA TGTGCCAGCAGTCCCAGGGGCATGAACACTGAAGCTTTCTTT. Translation: CASSPRGMNTEAFF.

This clone was detected only once. The chain is built from TRBV5-1 and TRBJ1-1, with a weak D call TRBD1 (6 bases). The V and J ends lost 1 base and 1 base respectively, with 14 bases between them. This CDR3 has 16 residues. Germline V CDR1 and CDR2: SGHRS, YFSETQ. CDR3 coding DNA: TGCGCCAGCAGCTTGAAGGGGCAAGGGGGGAACACTGAAGCTTTCTTT. This sequence encodes CASSLKGQGGNTEAFF.

The chain combines TRBV4-1 with TRBJ1-1; a possible D gene is TRBD1 (5 bases). This CDR3 has 16 amino acids. The germline V gene has CDR1 MGHRA and CDR2 YSYEKL. Trimming took 1 base from V and 5 from J, leaving 17 bases between them. The DNA for the CDR3 is TGCGCCAGCAGCCAAGGTTTCCAGGGCAGGTTTACTGAAGCTTTCTTT. It is translated as CASSQGFQGRFTEAFF.